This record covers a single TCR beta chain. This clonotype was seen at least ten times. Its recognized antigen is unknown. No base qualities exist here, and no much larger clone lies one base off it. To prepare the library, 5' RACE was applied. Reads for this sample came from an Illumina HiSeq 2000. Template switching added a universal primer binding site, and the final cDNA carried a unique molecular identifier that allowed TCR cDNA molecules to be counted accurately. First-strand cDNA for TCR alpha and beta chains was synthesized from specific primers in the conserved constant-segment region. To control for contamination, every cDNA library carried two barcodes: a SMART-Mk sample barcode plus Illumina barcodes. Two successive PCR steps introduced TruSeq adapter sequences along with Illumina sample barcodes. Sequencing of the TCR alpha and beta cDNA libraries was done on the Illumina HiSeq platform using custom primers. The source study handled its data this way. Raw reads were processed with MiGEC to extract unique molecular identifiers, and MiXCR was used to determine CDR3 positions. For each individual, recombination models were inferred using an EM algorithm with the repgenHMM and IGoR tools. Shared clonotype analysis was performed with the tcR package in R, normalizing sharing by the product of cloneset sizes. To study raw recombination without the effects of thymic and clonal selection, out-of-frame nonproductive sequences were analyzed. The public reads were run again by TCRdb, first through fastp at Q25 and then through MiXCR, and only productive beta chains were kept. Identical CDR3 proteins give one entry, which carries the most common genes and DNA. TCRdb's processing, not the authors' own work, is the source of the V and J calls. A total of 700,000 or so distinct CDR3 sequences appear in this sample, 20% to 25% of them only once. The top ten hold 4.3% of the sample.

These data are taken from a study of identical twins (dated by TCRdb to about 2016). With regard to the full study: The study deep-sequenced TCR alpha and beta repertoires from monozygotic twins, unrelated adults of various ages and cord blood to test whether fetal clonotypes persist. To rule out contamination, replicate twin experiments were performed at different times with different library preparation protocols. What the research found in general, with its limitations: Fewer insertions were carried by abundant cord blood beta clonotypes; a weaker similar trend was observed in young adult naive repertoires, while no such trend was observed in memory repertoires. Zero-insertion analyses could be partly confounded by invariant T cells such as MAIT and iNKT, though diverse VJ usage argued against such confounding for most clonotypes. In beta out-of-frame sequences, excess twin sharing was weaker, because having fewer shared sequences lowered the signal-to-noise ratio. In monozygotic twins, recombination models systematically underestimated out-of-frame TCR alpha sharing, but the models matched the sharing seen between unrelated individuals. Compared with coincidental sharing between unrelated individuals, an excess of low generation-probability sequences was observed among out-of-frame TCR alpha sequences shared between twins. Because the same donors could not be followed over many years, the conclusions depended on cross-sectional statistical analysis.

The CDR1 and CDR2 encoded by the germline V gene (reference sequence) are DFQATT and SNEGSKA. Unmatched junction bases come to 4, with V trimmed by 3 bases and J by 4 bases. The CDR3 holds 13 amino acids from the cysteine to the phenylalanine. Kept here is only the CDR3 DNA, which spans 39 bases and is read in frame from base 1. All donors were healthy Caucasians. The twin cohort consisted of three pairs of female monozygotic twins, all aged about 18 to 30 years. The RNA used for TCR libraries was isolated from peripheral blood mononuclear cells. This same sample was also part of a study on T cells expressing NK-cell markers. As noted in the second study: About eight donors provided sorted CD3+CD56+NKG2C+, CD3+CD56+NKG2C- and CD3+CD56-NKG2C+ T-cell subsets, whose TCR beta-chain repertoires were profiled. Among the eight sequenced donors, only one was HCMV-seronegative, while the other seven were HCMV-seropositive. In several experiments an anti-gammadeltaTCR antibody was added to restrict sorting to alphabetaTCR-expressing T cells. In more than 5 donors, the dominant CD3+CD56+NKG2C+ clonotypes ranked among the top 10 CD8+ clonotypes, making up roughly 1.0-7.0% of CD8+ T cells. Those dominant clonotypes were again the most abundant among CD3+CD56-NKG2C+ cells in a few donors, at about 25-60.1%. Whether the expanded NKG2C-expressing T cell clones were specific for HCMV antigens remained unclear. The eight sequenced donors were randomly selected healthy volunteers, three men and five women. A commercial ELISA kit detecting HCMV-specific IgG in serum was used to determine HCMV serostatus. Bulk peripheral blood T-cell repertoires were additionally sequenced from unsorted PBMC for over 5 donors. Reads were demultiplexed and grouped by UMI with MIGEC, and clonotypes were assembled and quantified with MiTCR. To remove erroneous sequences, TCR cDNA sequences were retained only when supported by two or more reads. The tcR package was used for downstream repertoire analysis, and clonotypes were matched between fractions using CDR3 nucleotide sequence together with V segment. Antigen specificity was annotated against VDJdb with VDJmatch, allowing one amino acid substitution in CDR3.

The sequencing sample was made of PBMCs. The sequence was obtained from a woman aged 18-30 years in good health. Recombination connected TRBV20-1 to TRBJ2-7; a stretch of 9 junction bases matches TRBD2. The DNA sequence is TGCAGTGCTAGCGCTAGCGGGGCGTACGAGCAGTACTTC. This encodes CSASASGAYEQYF.